This T cell receptor beta chain was sequenced in a study of cytomegalovirus exposure and HLA in healthy donors. This CDR3 spans 16 amino acids. In germline, CDR1 is SNHLY, CDR2 FYNNEI. V shed 6 bases, J shed 9 bases, and the junction held 15 bases outside the gene matches. This clone came up a few times. Amplification used 60 Vbeta primers and 13 Jbeta primers. The protocol was immunoSEQ multiplex PCR, while the TCRdb copy is restricted to in-frame clones and leaves out a portion. Of 95,000 to 150,000 clones listed, roughly 17% were seen once; the top ten hold approximately 2.9%. Sequencing was done on a sample of PBMCs. The chain uses TRBV2 and TRBJ2-5, with 11 bases that match TRBD1. The source is a female donor in good health and CMV-seropositive. The CDR3: CASSETRTGGQGAQYF. In nucleotides, the CDR3 is TGTGCCAGCAGCGAGACAAGGACAGGGGGCCAAGGGGCCCAGTACTTC. The full variable domain, its missing parts supplied by reference TRBV2 and TRBJ2-5, is EPEVTQTPSHQVTQMGQEVILRCVPISNHLYFYWYRQILGQKVEFLVSFYNNEISEKSEIFDDQFSVERPDGSNFTLKIRSTKLEDSAMYFCASSETRTGGQGAQYFGPGTRLLVL.